The next 14 T cell receptor beta chains were all read from a single sample in a study of regulatory T cells in long-lasting Graves disease listed by TCRdb under 2021. This specimen's time point label, interpreted: persistent/refractory GD, antithyroid drugs over 5 years with positive TRAb. For both TCR sequencing and RNA sequencing, RNA was extracted from PBMCs in TRIzol. Libraries came from multiplex PCR. Sequencing instrument: Illumina HiSeq 4000. TCR beta libraries were built with iRepertoire HTBI primers and Arm-PCR amplification of CDR3 regions. TCRdb applied fastp at Q25 and MiXCR to the public reads, then kept only in-frame beta chains. Each CDR3 protein appears once, grouped with its most common genes and DNA. The sample table contains 310,000 or so distinct CDR3 sequences; only one count was recorded for around 20% of them. The top ten hold 56% of the sample. This specimen was peripheral blood mononuclear cells (PBMCs), taken when the disease was refractory, from a patient treated with antithyroid drugs. Receptor source: a female donor with Graves disease.

The V gene is TRBV28, the J gene TRBJ2-7; D remains unclear. Germline V gives CDR1 MDHEN, CDR2 SYDVKM. The length of the CDR3 is 12 residues. V was clipped by 6 bases and J by 2 bases, with 8 bases between them. The CDR3 reads CASSPITYEQYF. The CDR3 DNA follows: TGTGCCAGCAGCCCTATAACCTACGAGCAGTACTTC.

This chain uses TRBV19 with TRBJ2-2; D call uncertain. The V end was cut by 7 bases, the J end by 7 bases, with 19 bases between. CDR1 and CDR2 (germline): LNHDA, SQIVND (reference sequence). The CDR3 length is 15 residues. CDR3 loop: CASIRTPQGVGELFF. Here the CDR3 DNA reads TGTGCCAGTATCAGAACTCCTCAAGGAGTCGGGGAGCTGTTTTTT.

This clonotype was counted between two and nine times. The chain employs TRBV20-1 and TRBJ2-4; D not certain. There are 16 residues in the CDR3. Germline CDR1 reads DFQATT; CDR2 reads SNEGSKA (reference sequence). V was shortened by 0 bases and J by 0 bases, with 12 bases between the two germline ends. As DNA, the CDR3 is TGCAGTGCTAGAGATCTATACGATCTAGCCAAAAACATTCAGTACTTC. Translated, it gives CSARDLYDLAKNIQYF.

This clonotype was counted only a few times. This chain connects TRBV11-2 to TRBJ2-5, with TRBD1 as a possible D gene (6 bases). Germline V lookup: CDR1 SGHAT, CDR2 FQNNGV. The CDR3 is made up of 14 amino acids. Trimming stripped 5 bases from V and 4 bases from J, with 14 bases between. DNA of the CDR3: TGTGCCAGCAGCCGGGACACCCTTGCAGAGACCCAGTACTTC. Its translation is CASSRDTLAETQYF.

The chain is built from TRBV5-1 and TRBJ1-3, with TRBD1 matching 7 bases. Per germline, CDR1 SGHRS and CDR2 YFSETQ. V lost 3 bases to trimming and J lost 3 bases; unmatched junction nucleotides: 3. The CDR3 covers 14 residues. DNA for the CDR3: TGCGCCAGCAGCTCGACAGGGTTTGGAAACACCATATATTTT. This translates into CASSSTGFGNTIYF.

This clonotype has ten or more counts. J is TRBJ1-2 and V is TRBV20-1, with D uncertain. V shed 6 bases and J shed 4 bases, with 12 bases lying between them. Germline V gene lookup returns CDR1 DFQATT and CDR2 SNEGSKA (reference sequence). There are 12 residues in the CDR3. The CDR3 reads CSASPDRYGYTF. In nucleotides, the CDR3 is TGCAGTGCGAGTCCGGACCGCTATGGCTACACCTTC.

The genes are TRBV4-3 and TRBJ2-2; D is ambiguous. The CDR3 extends over 12 amino acids. Trimming took 4 bases from V and 6 from J, leaving 6 bases between them. From germline, CDR1 is LGHNA and CDR2 YSLEER. CDR3 region: CASSREAGELFF. CDR3 bases: TGCGCCAGCAGCCGTGAGGCCGGGGAGCTGTTTTTT.

This chain uses TRBV30 with TRBJ1-1; the D is unclear. CDR1 and CDR2 from the germline V gene are GTSNPN and SVGIG (reference sequence). Trimming took 3 bases from V and 2 from J, leaving 10 bases between them. The CDR3 covers 13 residues. Here the CDR3 DNA reads TGTGCCTGGAGCCCGACCCTTAACACTGAAGCTTTCTTT. Protein sequence: CAWSPTLNTEAFF.

This clonotype was detected a few times. CDR3 loop: CSARGLVNTGELFF. In DNA form, the CDR3 reads TGCAGTGCTAGGGGACTAGTTAACACCGGGGAGCTGTTTTTT. This sequence joins TRBV20-1 and TRBJ2-2; TRBD2 aligns across 8 bases. Germline loops: CDR1 DFQATT, CDR2 SNEGSKA (reference sequence). V lost 3 bases, J lost 2 bases, and 2 bases stayed unmatched. The CDR3 consists of 14 residues.

This clonotype came up a few times. The chain employs TRBV6-7 and TRBJ2-3; 13 bases align to TRBD2. TRBV6-7 is labeled an ORF, and its function is uncertain. This CDR3 contains 16 residues. With V trimmed by 2 bases and J by 5 bases, 4 bases remained unmatched. CDR3 coding DNA: TGTGCCAGCAGTTACACTAGCGGGAGGGCCAGAGATACGCAGTATTTT. Translation gives CASSYTSGRARDTQYF.

Details on this clonotype: A much larger clone differs by one base, so this may be a read error. The J gene is TRBJ2-6, the V gene TRBV6-1; D tentatively fits TRBD1 or TRBD2 (5 bases each). Germline V gives CDR1 MNHNS, CDR2 SASEGT. The CDR3 is 15 amino acids. DNA of the CDR3: TGTGCCAGCCGGGACGTGAGCTCTGGGGCCAACGTCCGGACTTTC. It translates to CASRDVSSGANVRTF.

This clonotype appeared many times. The V and J genes are TRBV12-3 or TRBV12-4 and TRBJ2-7; D not resolved. V dropped 6 bases and J dropped 3 bases, with 15 bases sitting between them. The CDR3 covers 14 residues. The DNA of the CDR3 is TGTGCCAGCAGCCACTTCAGGAACTACTACGAGCAGTACTTC. Translating gives CASSHFRNYYEQYF.

V gene TRBV12-3 or TRBV12-4 combines with J gene TRBJ1-1, with D hard to call. The CDR3 sequence is 13 residues long. V was shortened by 5 bases and J by 10 bases, with 17 bases between the two germline ends. DNA of the CDR3: TGTGCCAGCAGTCCCGGGCAGACCCCGGTAGCTTTCTTT. Residues: CASSPGQTPVAFF.

This clonotype appeared once. V gene TRBV29-1 combines with J gene TRBJ1-3; 7 bases agree with TRBD1. V trimming: 1 base; J trimming: 0 bases; junction bases outside the gene matches: 6. The CDR3 sequence is 16 residues long. CDR1 is SQVTM, CDR2 ANQGSEA, per germline. CDR3 sequence: CSVEGGQPASGNTIYF. The CDR3, as DNA: TGCAGCGTTGAAGGGGGACAGCCAGCCTCTGGAAACACCATATATTTT.